Below, 30 T cell receptor beta chains from the same sample are listed, as sequenced in a study of monozygotic twins with inflammatory bowel disease. TCRdb reworked the 5' RACE reads into one entry per CDR3 protein, no DNA. The sample includes approximately 200,000 distinct CDR3 sequences. The material sequenced was blood. These receptors all come from a human donor with ulcerative colitis or Crohn's disease, or a healthy co-twin of an affected twin (not recorded which).

The chain combines TRBV6-1 with TRBJ2-1; TCRdb designates TRBD2, a call that cannot be tested without DNA. Germline values: CDR1 MNHNS, CDR2 SASEGT. The CDR3 is made up of 15 amino acids. CDR3 residues: CASTLKGPTYNEQFF.

The J gene is TRBJ1-3, the V gene TRBV12-3 or TRBV12-4; TCRdb's D gene call, TRBD1, goes unchecked for lack of DNA. The CDR3 is 16 amino acids. CDR3 in amino acids: CASSPGGGASGNTIYF.

This chain connects TRBV5-1 to TRBJ2-7. CDR3 size: 13 residues. The germline gives CDR1 SGHRS, CDR2 YFSETQ. This CDR3 is CASSLGHSYEQYF.

The V call is TRBV7-2, the J call TRBJ1-5; TCRdb lists TRBD1, though no DNA is available to test this call. The CDR3 totals 13 residues. Germline assignment: CDR1 SGHTA and CDR2 FQGNSA. The chain's CDR3 is CASSSPGNQPQHF.

The rearrangement uses TRBV5-1 and TRBJ2-5; there is no DNA to check the TCRdb D call of TRBD1. The germline gives CDR1 SGHRS, CDR2 YFSETQ. The CDR3 has 13 residues. The CDR3: CASSLGQRGTQYF.

V and J are TRBV7-9 and TRBJ2-5; TCRdb's D gene call, TRBD1, goes unchecked for lack of DNA. Per germline, CDR1 SEHNR and CDR2 FQNEAQ (reference sequence). The CDR3 is 16 amino acids. CDR3 sequence: CASSIGTGGLQETQYF.

The genes are TRBV11-2 and TRBJ1-2; the D gene TCRdb calls, TRBD1, cannot be checked with no DNA. The CDR3 runs 20 residues. The V gene's germline CDR1 is SGHAT and CDR2 FQNNGV. The CDR3 spells CASSSNSGRDRNLPNYGYTF. Based on the CDR3 plus reference TRBV11-2 and TRBJ1-2, the full variable domain is EAGVAQSPRYKIIEKRQSVAFWCNPISGHATLYWYQQILGQGPKLLIQFQNNGVVDDSQLPKDRFSAERLKGVDSTLKIQPAKLEDSAVYLCASSSNSGRDRNLPNYGYTFGSGTRLTVV.

This sequence joins TRBV29-1 and TRBJ2-7; TCRdb selects TRBD1, and the lack of DNA leaves this call unchecked. Germline CDR1 and CDR2: SQVTM and ANQGSEA. The CDR3 is 13 residues long. The CDR3 spells CSVHWTGDYEQYF.

The rearrangement links TRBV29-1 to TRBJ2-7. The CDR3 is made up of 11 amino acids. From germline, CDR1 is SQVTM and CDR2 ANQGSEA. CDR3 sequence: CSVGEPYEQYF.

The rearrangement links TRBV19 to TRBJ2-1. The CDR3 length is 11 residues. Germline V CDR1 and CDR2: LNHDA, SQIVND (reference sequence). The chain's CDR3 is CASTLRDEQFF.

V is TRBV9 and J is TRBJ1-5. The germline V gene has CDR1 SGDLS and CDR2 YYNGEE. The CDR3 consists of 14 residues. The CDR3: CASSAGVWNQPQHF.

The chain employs TRBV12-5 and TRBJ2-1; the D call from TCRdb, TRBD2, cannot be confirmed without DNA. Per germline, CDR1 LGHNT and CDR2 FRNRAP. The CDR3 loop spans 17 amino acids. This CDR3 reads CASGRGTSGRGYNEQFF.

This sequence joins TRBV7-9 and TRBJ2-2. The germline V gene encodes CDR1 SEHNR and CDR2 FQNEAQ (reference sequence). The CDR3 extends over 14 amino acids. The CDR3: CASSWVANTGELFF.

J is TRBJ2-5 and V is TRBV7-9; lacking DNA, the TRBD2 call made by TCRdb goes unchecked. The germline V gene has CDR1 SEHNR and CDR2 FQNEAQ (reference sequence). The CDR3 runs 16 residues. The CDR3 loop reads CASSSRLAGGRETQYF.

The gene calls are TRBV4-3 and TRBJ2-7; lacking DNA, the TRBD1 call made by TCRdb goes unchecked. CDR3 length: 14 residues. Looked up from germline, CDR1 is LGHNA and CDR2 is YSLEER. The CDR3 spells CASSLYRGAYEQYF.

The V and J genes are TRBV4-1 and TRBJ1-6. In germline, CDR1 is MGHRA, CDR2 YSYEKL. CDR3 size: 14 residues. The CDR3 loop reads CASSPGTSNSPLHF.

The chain is built from TRBV10-3 and TRBJ2-3. CDR3 length: 14 residues. Germline V lookup: CDR1 ENHRY, CDR2 SYGVKD. This chain's CDR3 is CAISEGDNTDTQYF.

The chain has TRBV2 and TRBJ2-5; TCRdb returns TRBD1, unconfirmable since there is no DNA. In germline, CDR1 is SNHLY, CDR2 FYNNEI. The CDR3 totals 14 residues. CDR3: CASRGQGGQETQYF.

V gene TRBV7-3 combines with J gene TRBJ2-2; TCRdb designates TRBD2, a call that cannot be tested without DNA. Germline V CDR1 and CDR2: SGHTA, FQGTGA. The CDR3 runs 16 residues. CDR3 sequence: CASSFRAGDPTGELFF.

The chain recombines TRBV5-1 with TRBJ1-1. Germline V CDR1 and CDR2: SGHRS, YFSETQ. The CDR3 sequence is 14 residues long. CDR3: CASSPVRGLTEAFF.

V is TRBV4-2 and J is TRBJ1-2. The CDR3 consists of 14 residues. Germline loops: CDR1 LGHNA, CDR2 YNFKEQ. The chain's CDR3 is CASSQDQGLYGYTF.

This chain uses TRBV6-5 with TRBJ2-2; TCRdb's D call of TRBD2 is untestable without DNA. CDR1 and CDR2 (germline): MNHEY, SVGAGI. The CDR3 sequence is 16 residues long. The CDR3 spells CASSWGTSVMTGELFF.

CDR3 protein: CASSDSGALFF. V and J are TRBV12-3 or TRBV12-4 and TRBJ2-2. The CDR3 length is 11 residues.

The rearrangement joins TRBV12-3 or TRBV12-4 to TRBJ1-3. CDR3 length: 14 residues. The CDR3: CASSISDWGNTIYF.

The chain is built from TRBV4-3 and TRBJ1-6. The CDR3 extends over 15 amino acids. Germline V lookup: CDR1 LGHNA, CDR2 YSLEER. The CDR3 region is CASSQEPLNNSPLHF.

The chain employs TRBV5-1 and TRBJ2-1; TCRdb returns TRBD2, unconfirmable since there is no DNA. CDR3 size: 15 residues. Germline CDR1 and CDR2: SGHRS and YFSETQ. This chain's CDR3 is CASSLDLAHYNEQFF.

The chain couples TRBV7-2 to TRBJ2-5; as DNA is missing, the TRBD2 call by TCRdb cannot be tested. Germline CDR1 and CDR2: SGHTA and FQGNSA. There are 15 residues in the CDR3. The CDR3 sequence: CASSLSTAPIETQYF.

The V and J genes are TRBV20-1 and TRBJ1-1. This CDR3 has 14 amino acids. Germline V lookup: CDR1 DFQATT, CDR2 SNEGSKA (reference sequence). The CDR3: CSVTFDATNTEAFF.

V usage is TRBV11-2 and J usage is TRBJ2-1; without DNA, the TCRdb call of TRBD1 cannot be checked. CDR3 length equals 16 residues. The germline gives CDR1 SGHAT, CDR2 FQNNGV. The CDR3 loop is CASSYGGGRDYNEQFF. Filled out from reference TRBV11-2 and TRBJ2-1, the complete variable domain reads EAGVAQSPRYKIIEKRQSVAFWCNPISGHATLYWYQQILGQGPKLLIQFQNNGVVDDSQLPKDRFSAERLKGVDSTLKIQPAKLEDSAVYLCASSYGGGRDYNEQFFGPGTRLTVL.

The V and J genes are TRBV29-1 and TRBJ2-5; with no DNA, the TCRdb D assignment of TRBD1 cannot be verified. This CDR3 is 12 amino acids long. Germline V gene data show CDR1 as SQVTM and CDR2 as ANQGSEA. The CDR3 reads CSVPGRGETQYF.